This T cell receptor beta chain was profiled in a study of cytomegalovirus exposure and HLA in healthy donors. Points from the study as a whole: Association of a missense DCLRE1C variant with TCR beta V- and J-gene trimming was reported in a later analysis. Accounts indicate the classifier identified cytomegalovirus status with strong specificity and sensitivity.

This CDR3 contains 13 residues. V dropped 8 bases and J dropped 2; count of bases not matched to a gene: 6. Per the germline V gene, CDR1 is SQVTM and CDR2 is ANQGSEA. PCR involved 60 Vbeta and 13 Jbeta primers. The assay was immunoSEQ multiplex PCR, and TCRdb's table has in-frame clones only and misses some. The sample has under 200,000 clones; around 80% are singletons. As for this clone: The antigen remains undetermined.

At sampling all donors were nominally healthy, likely with unrecorded immune exposures. Sequencing was carried out using PBMCs. The clonotype originates from a man aged 40-49 years in good health and CMV-seronegative. The chain carries TRBV29-1 and TRBJ2-1, with TRBD1 matching over 7 bases. This CDR3 reads CSTRTGTYNEQFF. The CDR3 bases are TGCAGCACCCGGACAGGTACCTACAATGAGCAGTTCTTC.